The present TCR beta chain was sequenced within a study of regulatory T cells in long-lasting Graves disease. Worth noting for this clonotype: A read error may account for a junction end that differs from germline.

The CDR3 is 12 residues long. Germline-derived CDR1 and CDR2 are SGHAT and FQNNGV. Time point: newly diagnosed GD, antithyroid drugs for less than 3 months. The authors made the TCR library using RNA they extracted from PBMCs. It was American Thyroid Association guidelines that determined Graves' disease diagnosis. TCR beta libraries were built with iRepertoire HTBI primers and Arm-PCR of CDR3 regions. TCRdb analysed the multiplex PCR reads with MiXCR anew, one entry per CDR3 protein. This sample carries roughly 500,000 distinct CDR3 sequences, about 15% of them seen once, and the ten largest clones take roughly 18%. Separately, the same data were catalogued under a study of T cells in Graves' hyperthyroidism and ophthalmopathy. That source adds: Every diagnosis used clinical symptoms, serum thyroxine and TRAb, thyroid ultrasound and orbital computed tomography.

The genes are TRBV11-2 and TRBJ2-7, with D possibly TRBD2 on 5 matching bases. This receptor was identified in a woman aged 45-59 years with Graves disease. The sample was peripheral blood mononuclear cells (PBMCs), taken at new diagnosis, from a patient treated with antithyroid drugs. This CDR3 is CASSPRSGERYF. In nucleotides, the CDR3 is TGTGCCAGCAGCCCACGCAGTGGGGAGCGGTACTTC.